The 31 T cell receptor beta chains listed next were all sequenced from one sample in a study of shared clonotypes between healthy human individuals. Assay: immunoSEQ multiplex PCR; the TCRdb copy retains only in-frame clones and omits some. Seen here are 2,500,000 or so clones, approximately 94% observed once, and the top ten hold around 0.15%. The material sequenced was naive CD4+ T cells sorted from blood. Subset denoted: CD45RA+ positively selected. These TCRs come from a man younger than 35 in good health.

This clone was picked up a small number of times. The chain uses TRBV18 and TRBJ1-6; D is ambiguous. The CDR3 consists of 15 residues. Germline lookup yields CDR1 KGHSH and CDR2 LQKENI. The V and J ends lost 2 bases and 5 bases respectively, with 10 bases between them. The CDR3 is CASSPVQVNNSPLHF. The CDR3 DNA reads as TGTGCCAGCTCACCAGTCCAGGTGAATAATTCACCCCTCCACTTT.

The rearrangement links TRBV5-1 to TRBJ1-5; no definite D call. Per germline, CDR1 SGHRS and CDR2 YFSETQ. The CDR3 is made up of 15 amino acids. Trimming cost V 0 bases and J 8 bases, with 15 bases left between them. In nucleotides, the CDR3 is TGCGCCAGCAGCTTGGCGGGGTCGGACGCCGAGCCCCAGCATTTT. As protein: CASSLAGSDAEPQHF.

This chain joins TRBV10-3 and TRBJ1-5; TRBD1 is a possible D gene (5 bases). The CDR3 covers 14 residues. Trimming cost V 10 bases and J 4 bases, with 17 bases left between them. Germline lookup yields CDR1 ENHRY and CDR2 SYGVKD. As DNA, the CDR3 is TGTGCCACCCAAAGGGACGTCGCGAATCAGCCCCAGCATTTT. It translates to CATQRDVANQPQHF.

The CDR3 bases are TGTGCCAGCAGCGTACTGACAGGCAAACAAGAGACCCAGTACTTC. It translates to CASSVLTGKQETQYF. The chain links TRBV2 to TRBJ2-5, with D maybe TRBD1 (6 bases). CDR1 SNHLY and CDR2 FYNNEI come from the germline V gene. Trimming stripped 6 bases from V and 2 bases from J, with 16 bases between. The CDR3 has 15 residues.

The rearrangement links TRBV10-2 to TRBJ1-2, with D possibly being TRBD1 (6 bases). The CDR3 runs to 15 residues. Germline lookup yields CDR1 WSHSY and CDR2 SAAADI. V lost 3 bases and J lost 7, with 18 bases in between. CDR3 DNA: TGCGCCAGCAGTGACCATCTAAGGGTAGGGGGTGGCTACACCTTC. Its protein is CASSDHLRVGGGYTF.

CDR3 coding DNA: TGTGCCAGCAGCTCGGTTAGCGGGGCAACTAATGAAAAACTGTTTTTT. This translates into CASSSVSGATNEKLFF. The chain recombines TRBV11-2 with TRBJ1-4; no definite D call. Germline CDR1 and CDR2: SGHAT and FQNNGV. V lost 4 bases to trimming and J lost 0 bases, with 12 bases between them. The CDR3 has 16 residues.

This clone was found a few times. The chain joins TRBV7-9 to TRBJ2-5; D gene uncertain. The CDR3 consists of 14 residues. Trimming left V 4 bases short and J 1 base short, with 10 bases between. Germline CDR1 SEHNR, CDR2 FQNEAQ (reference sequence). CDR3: CASSSDGIQETQYF. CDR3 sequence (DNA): TGTGCCAGCAGCTCCGACGGTATCCAAGAGACCCAGTACTTC.

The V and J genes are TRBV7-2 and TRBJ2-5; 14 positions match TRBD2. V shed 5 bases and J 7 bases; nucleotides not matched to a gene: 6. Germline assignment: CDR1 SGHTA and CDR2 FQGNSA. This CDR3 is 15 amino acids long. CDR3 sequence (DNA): TGTGCCAGCAGCACCCGACTAGCGGGAGGGGGGACCCAGTACTTC. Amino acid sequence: CASSTRLAGGGTQYF.

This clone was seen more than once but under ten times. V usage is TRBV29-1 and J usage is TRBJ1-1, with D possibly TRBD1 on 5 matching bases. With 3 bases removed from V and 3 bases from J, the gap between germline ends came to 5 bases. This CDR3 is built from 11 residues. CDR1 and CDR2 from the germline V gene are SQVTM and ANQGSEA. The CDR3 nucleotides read TGCAGCGTTGACAGGGACACTGAAGCTTTCTTT. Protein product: CSVDRDTEAFF.

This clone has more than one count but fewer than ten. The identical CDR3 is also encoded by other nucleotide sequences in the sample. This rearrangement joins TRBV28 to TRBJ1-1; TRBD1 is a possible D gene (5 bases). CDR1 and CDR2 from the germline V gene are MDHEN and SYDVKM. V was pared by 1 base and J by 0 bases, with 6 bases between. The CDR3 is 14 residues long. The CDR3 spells CASSLSGVNTEAFF. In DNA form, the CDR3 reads TGTGCCAGCAGTTTATCGGGGGTGAACACTGAAGCTTTCTTT. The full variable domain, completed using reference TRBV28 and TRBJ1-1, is DVKVTQSSRYLVKRTGEKVFLECVQDMDHENMFWYRQDPGLGLRLIYFSYDVKMKEKGDIPEGYSVSREKKERFSLILESASTNQTSMYLCASSLSGVNTEAFFGQGTRLTVV.

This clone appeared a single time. CDR3: CASSDLPSGKGTGELFF. CDR3 bases: TGTGCCAGCAGTGATCTGCCTAGCGGGAAGGGCACCGGGGAGCTGTTTTTT. The chain recombines TRBV6-4 with TRBJ2-2; TRBD2 aligns across 9 bases. V shed 3 bases, J shed 4 bases, and the junction held 9 bases outside the gene matches. Germline V gene lookup returns CDR1 MRHNA and CDR2 SNTAGT. The CDR3 totals 17 residues.

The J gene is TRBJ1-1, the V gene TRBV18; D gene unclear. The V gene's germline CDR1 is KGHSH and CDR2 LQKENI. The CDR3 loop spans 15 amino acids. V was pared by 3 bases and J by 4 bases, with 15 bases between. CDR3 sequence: CASSPSDGGVTEAFF. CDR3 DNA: TGTGCCAGCTCACCTTCTGACGGTGGGGTCACTGAAGCTTTCTTT. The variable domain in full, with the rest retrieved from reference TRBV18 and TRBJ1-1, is NAGVMQNPRHLVRRRGQEARLRCSPMKGHSHVYWYRQLPEEGLKFMVYLQKENIIDESGMPKERFSAEFPKEGPSILRIQQVVRGDSAAYFCASSPSDGGVTEAFFGQGTRLTVV.

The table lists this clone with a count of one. CDR3 coding DNA: TGTGCCTGGAGCGCCAGACGATCTAGCAATCAGCCCCAGCATTTT. The encoded protein is CAWSARRSSNQPQHF. V gene TRBV30 combines with J gene TRBJ1-5, with D unresolved. CDR3 length: 15 residues. V was shortened by 3 bases and J by 0 bases, with 12 bases between the two germline ends. Per the germline V gene, CDR1 is GTSNPN and CDR2 is SVGIG (reference sequence).

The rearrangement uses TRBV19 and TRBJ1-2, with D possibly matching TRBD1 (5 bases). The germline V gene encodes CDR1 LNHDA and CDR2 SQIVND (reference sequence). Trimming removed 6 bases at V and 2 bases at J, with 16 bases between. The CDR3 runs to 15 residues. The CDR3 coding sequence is TGTGCCAGTAGGTTAACAGGAGTCCGAAACTATGGCTACACCTTC. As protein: CASRLTGVRNYGYTF.

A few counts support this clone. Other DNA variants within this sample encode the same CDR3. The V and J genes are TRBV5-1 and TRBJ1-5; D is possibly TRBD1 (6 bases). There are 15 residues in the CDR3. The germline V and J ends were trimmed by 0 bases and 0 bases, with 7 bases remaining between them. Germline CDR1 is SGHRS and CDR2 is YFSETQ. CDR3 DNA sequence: TGCGCCAGCAGCTTGGCAGGGGATAGCAATCAGCCCCAGCATTTT. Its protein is CASSLAGDSNQPQHF. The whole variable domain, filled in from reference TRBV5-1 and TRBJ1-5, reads KAGVTQTPRYLIKTRGQQVTLSCSPISGHRSVSWYQQTPGQGLQFLFEYFSETQRNKGNFPGRFSGRQFSNSRSEMNVSTLELGDSALYLCASSLAGDSNQPQHFGDGTRLSIL.

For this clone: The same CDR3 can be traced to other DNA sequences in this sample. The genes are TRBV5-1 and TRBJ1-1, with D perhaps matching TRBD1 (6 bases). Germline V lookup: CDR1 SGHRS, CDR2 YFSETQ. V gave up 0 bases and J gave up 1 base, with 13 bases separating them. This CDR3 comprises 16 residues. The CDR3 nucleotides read TGCGCCAGCAGCTTGGGGGTAGACAGGCCGAACACTGAAGCTTTCTTT. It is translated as CASSLGVDRPNTEAFF.

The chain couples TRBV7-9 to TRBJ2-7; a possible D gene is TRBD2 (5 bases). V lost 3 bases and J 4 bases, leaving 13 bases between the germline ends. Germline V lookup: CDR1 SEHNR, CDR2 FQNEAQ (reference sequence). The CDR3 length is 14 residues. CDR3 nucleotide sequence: TGTGCCAGCAGCTTGGGAGCCCCGGGGTACGAGCAGTACTTC. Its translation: CASSLGAPGYEQYF.

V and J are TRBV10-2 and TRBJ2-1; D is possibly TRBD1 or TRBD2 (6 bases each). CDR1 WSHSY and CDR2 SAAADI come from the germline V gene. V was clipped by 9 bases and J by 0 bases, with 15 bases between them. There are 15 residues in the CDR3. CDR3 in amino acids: CASQGISGSYNEQFF. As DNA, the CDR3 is TGCGCCAGTCAGGGGATTAGCGGCTCCTACAATGAGCAGTTCTTC.

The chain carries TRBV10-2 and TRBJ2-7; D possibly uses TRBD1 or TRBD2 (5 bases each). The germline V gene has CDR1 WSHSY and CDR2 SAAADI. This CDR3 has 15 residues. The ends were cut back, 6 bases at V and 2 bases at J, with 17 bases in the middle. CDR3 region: CASSFLGTSPYEQYF. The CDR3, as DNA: TGCGCCAGCAGCTTTCTTGGGACGAGCCCCTACGAGCAGTACTTC.

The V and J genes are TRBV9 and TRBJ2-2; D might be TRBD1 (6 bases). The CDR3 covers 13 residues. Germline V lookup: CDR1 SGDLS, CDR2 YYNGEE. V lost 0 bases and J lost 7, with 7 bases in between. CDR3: CASSVEGGGELFF. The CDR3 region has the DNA TGTGCCAGCAGCGTAGAAGGGGGCGGGGAGCTGTTTTTT. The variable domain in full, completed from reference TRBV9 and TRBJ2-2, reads DSGVTQTPKHLITATGQRVTLRCSPRSGDLSVYWYQQSLDQGLQFLIQYYNGEERAKGNILERFSAQQFPDLHSELNLSSLELGDSALYFCASSVEGGGELFFGEGSRLTVL.

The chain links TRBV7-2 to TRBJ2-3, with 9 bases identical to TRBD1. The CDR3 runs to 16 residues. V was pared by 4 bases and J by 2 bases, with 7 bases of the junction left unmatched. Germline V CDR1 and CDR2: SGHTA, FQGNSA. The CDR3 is CASSYYGTGFTDTQYF. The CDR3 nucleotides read TGTGCCAGCAGCTATTACGGGACAGGGTTCACAGATACGCAGTATTTT.

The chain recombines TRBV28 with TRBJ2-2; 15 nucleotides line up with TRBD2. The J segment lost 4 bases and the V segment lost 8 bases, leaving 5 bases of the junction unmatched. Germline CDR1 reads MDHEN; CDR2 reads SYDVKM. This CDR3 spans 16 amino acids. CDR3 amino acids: CASGTSGGPTTGELFF. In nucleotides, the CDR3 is TGTGCCAGCGGGACTAGCGGGGGGCCTACCACCGGGGAGCTGTTTTTT.

CDR3 coding DNA: TGTGCCAGCAGCGTAGGGAGGGGTTTCAATGAGCAGTTCTTC. This sequence encodes CASSVGRGFNEQFF. V and J are TRBV9 and TRBJ2-1; possibly TRBD2 for D (6 bases). Germline V gene data show CDR1 as SGDLS and CDR2 as YYNGEE. The V end lost 0 bases, the J end lost 6 bases, and 10 bases lay between the germline ends. The CDR3 is 14 residues long.

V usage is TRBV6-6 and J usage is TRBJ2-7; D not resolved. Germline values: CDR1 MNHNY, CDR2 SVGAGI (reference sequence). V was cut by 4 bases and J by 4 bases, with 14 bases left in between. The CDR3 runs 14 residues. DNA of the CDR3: TGTGCCAGCAGTTCCGACGTCTGGGGATACGAGCAGTACTTC. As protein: CASSSDVWGYEQYF.

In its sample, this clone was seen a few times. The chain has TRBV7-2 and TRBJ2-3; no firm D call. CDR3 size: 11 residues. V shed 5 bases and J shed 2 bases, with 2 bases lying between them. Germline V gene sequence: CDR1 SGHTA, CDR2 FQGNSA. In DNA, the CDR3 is TGTGCCAGCAGCGTCACAGATACGCAGTATTTT. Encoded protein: CASSVTDTQYF.

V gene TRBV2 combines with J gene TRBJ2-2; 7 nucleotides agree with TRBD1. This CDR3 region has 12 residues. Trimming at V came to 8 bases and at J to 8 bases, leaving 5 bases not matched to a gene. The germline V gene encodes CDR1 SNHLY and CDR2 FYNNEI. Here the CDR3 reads CASSWGQGELFF. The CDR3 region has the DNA TGTGCCAGCTCGTGGGGACAGGGGGAGCTGTTTTTT.

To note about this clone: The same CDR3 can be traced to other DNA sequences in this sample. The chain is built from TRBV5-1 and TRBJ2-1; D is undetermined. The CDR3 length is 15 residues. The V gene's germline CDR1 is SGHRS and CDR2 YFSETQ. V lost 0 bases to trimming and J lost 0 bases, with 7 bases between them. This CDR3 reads CASSLGVSSYNEQFF. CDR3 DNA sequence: TGCGCCAGCAGCTTGGGAGTGAGCTCCTACAATGAGCAGTTCTTC.

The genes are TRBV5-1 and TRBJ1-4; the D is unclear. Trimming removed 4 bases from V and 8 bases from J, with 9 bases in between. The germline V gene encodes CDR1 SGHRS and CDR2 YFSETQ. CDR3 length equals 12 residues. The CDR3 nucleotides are TGCGCCAGCAGCCTAGGTTTCGAAAAACTGTTTTTT. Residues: CASSLGFEKLFF.

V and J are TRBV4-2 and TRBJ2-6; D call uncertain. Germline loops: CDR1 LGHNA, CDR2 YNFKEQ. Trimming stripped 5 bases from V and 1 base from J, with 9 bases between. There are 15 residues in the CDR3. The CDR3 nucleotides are TGTGCCAGCAGCGAAGGGATGTCTGGGGCCAACGTCCTGACTTTC. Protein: CASSEGMSGANVLTF.

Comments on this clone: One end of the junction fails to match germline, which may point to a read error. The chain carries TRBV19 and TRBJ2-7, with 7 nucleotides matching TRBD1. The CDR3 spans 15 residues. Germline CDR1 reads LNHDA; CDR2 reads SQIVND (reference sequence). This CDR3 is CASSIGQGDSYEQCF. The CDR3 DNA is TGTGCCAGTAGTATAGGACAGGGCGACTCCTACGAGCAGTGCTTC.

CDR3 nucleotide sequence: TGTGCCTCGAGACGGCTAGCGGACTACAATGAGCAGTTCTTC. Translated: CASRRLADYNEQFF. The chain links TRBV30 to TRBJ2-1; 7 bases map to TRBD2. The CDR3 runs to 14 residues. V lost 7 bases to trimming and J lost 3 bases; unmatched junction nucleotides: 9. From germline, CDR1 is GTSNPN and CDR2 SVGIG (reference sequence).